These 30 T cell receptor beta chains were all obtained from the same sample, sequenced in a study of T cell responses to AZD1222 COVID-19 vaccine. Clones were read by immunoSEQ multiplex PCR, and TCRdb kept only the in-frame ones, dropping some. This table holds more than 110,000 clones, more than 75% found once. The sample here was peripheral blood, taken 28 days after the second AZD1222 dose. The receptors were gathered from an adult who received the AZD1222 COVID-19 vaccine.

This chain joins TRBV18 and TRBJ2-5; 8 bases agree with TRBD2. The CDR3 length is 14 residues. From germline, CDR1 is KGHSH and CDR2 LQKENI. With 6 bases clipped from V and 1 base from J, the junction kept 4 bases outside the gene matches. The CDR3 protein is CASSSGGGQETQYF. DNA for the CDR3: TGTGCCAGCTCTTCCGGGGGGGGCCAAGAGACCCAGTACTTC.

The chain uses TRBV30 and TRBJ2-3, with D possibly TRBD2 on 5 matching bases. V shed 3 bases and J shed 2 bases, with 12 bases lying between them. The CDR3 consists of 14 residues. Germline loops: CDR1 GTSNPN, CDR2 SVGIG (reference sequence). In DNA, the CDR3 is TGTGCCTGGAGGGCTAGCTCCTACACAGATACGCAGTATTTT. Its protein product is CAWRASSYTDTQYF.

The chain carries TRBV5-1 and TRBJ2-3; TRBD2 agrees at 11 bases. J was trimmed by 2 bases and V by 0 bases; bases with no gene match: 8. The CDR3 is 18 amino acids. CDR1 is SGHRS and CDR2 is YFSETQ in the germline V gene. CDR3 nucleotide sequence: TGCGCCAGCAGCTTGGCTAGAGGGACTAGCGGCTACACAGATACGCAGTATTTT. It specifies CASSLARGTSGYTDTQYF.

This clone was recorded a few times. The chain carries TRBV12-3 or TRBV12-4 and TRBJ2-1; the D gene is possibly TRBD1 (5 bases). The CDR3 totals 11 residues. The V end was cut by 6 bases, the J end by 14 bases, with 14 bases between. CDR3: CASSAQVREFF. The CDR3 DNA follows: TGTGCCAGCAGCGCACAGGTTAGGGAGTTCTTC.

The rearrangement links TRBV5-4 to TRBJ2-1; tentative D call: TRBD2 (6 bases). The CDR3 is 15 residues long. The V gene's germline CDR1 is SGHNT and CDR2 YYREEE (reference sequence). V lost 0 bases and J 0 bases, leaving 7 bases between the germline ends. CDR3 DNA: TGTGCCAGCAGCTTGGGACTAGACTCCTACAATGAGCAGTTCTTC. Amino acids: CASSLGLDSYNEQFF.

A few counts support this clone. V gene TRBV5-5 combines with J gene TRBJ1-4; D unresolved. Trimming cost V 3 bases and J 0 bases, with 3 bases left between them. Germline assignment: CDR1 SGHKS and CDR2 YYEKEE (reference sequence). This CDR3 contains 13 residues. The CDR3 nucleotides are TGTGCCAGCAGCTCGGCAACTAATGAAAAACTGTTTTTT. Protein product: CASSSATNEKLFF.

DNA of the CDR3: TGCAGCGTTGCAGCCATCCTCGGGACAGGGAAAGACGAGCAGTACTTC. It encodes CSVAAILGTGKDEQYF. The rearrangement links TRBV29-1 to TRBJ2-7, with 9 bases aligning to TRBD1. The CDR3 totals 16 residues. With V trimmed by 4 bases and J by 5 bases, 15 bases remained unmatched. Germline CDR1 is SQVTM and CDR2 is ANQGSEA.

The rearrangement links TRBV6-2 or TRBV6-3 to TRBJ2-7; TRBD1 agrees at 7 bases. CDR3 size: 16 residues. Germline lookup yields CDR1 MNHEY and CDR2 SVGEGT. V shed 0 bases and J 1 base; nucleotides not matched to a gene: 6. CDR3 sequence reads: CASSYSTGTVSYEQYF. The CDR3 bases are TGTGCCAGCAGTTACTCGACAGGGACGGTATCCTACGAGCAGTACTTC.

V is TRBV7-3 and J is TRBJ2-1; 13 nucleotides agree with TRBD2. V dropped 0 bases and J dropped 7; count of bases not matched to a gene: 0. This CDR3 contains 15 residues. The germline V gene has CDR1 SGHTA and CDR2 FQGTGA. CDR3 DNA: TGTGCCAGCAGCTTAACGGGACTAGCGGGAAATGAGCAGTTCTTC. Translated, it gives CASSLTGLAGNEQFF.

V is TRBV3-1 (or the pseudogene TRBV3-2) and J is TRBJ2-1; a possible D gene is TRBD2 (6 bases). The V gene lost 1 base and the J gene lost 14 bases, with 12 bases spanning the gap. Germline CDR1 LGHDT, CDR2 YNNKEL (reference sequence). The CDR3 sequence is 12 residues long. As DNA, the CDR3 is TGTGCCAGCAGCCAAGTTGCTAGCGAGAAGTTCTTC. Its translation is CASSQVASEKFF.

The V and J genes are TRBV30 and TRBJ1-5; 7 bases map to TRBD1. V gave up 2 bases and J gave up 5 bases; unmatched junction bases: 6. Per germline, CDR1 GTSNPN and CDR2 SVGIG (reference sequence). The CDR3 sequence is 14 residues long. In nucleotides, the CDR3 is TGTGCCTGGAGTCGGACAGGCGGGGATCAGCCCCAGCATTTT. It is translated as CAWSRTGGDQPQHF.

The chain links TRBV12-3 or TRBV12-4 to TRBJ1-1; D is unresolved. V gave up 7 bases and J gave up 7 bases, with 13 bases separating them. This CDR3 is built from 12 residues. In DNA form, the CDR3 reads TGTGCCAGCAATCCCCAGTTTGGTGAAGCTTTCTTT. This translates into CASNPQFGEAFF.

The chain links TRBV6-6 to TRBJ1-5; D is undetermined. Trimming left V 5 bases short and J 2 bases short, with 10 bases between. Germline V gene sequence: CDR1 MNHNY, CDR2 SVGAGI (reference sequence). This CDR3 is built from 14 residues. This CDR3 reads CASSPRLGNQPQHF. In DNA form, the CDR3 reads TGTGCCAGCAGTCCCCGGCTCGGCAATCAGCCCCAGCATTTT.

The V call is TRBV4-1, the J call TRBJ1-1; D ambiguous. The CDR3 runs 14 residues. The ends were cut back, 1 base at V and 2 bases at J, with 8 bases in the middle. The germline V gene encodes CDR1 MGHRA and CDR2 YSYEKL. CDR3 coding DNA: TGCGCCAGCAGCCAAGGCAGCCTCAACACTGAAGCTTTCTTT. Protein: CASSQGSLNTEAFF.

The genes are TRBV19 and TRBJ1-1; TRBD1 agrees at 9 bases. Germline V gives CDR1 LNHDA, CDR2 SQIVND (reference sequence). Trimming took 7 bases from V and 3 from J; bases not matched to a gene: 18. The CDR3 length is 18 residues. As DNA, the CDR3 is TGTGCCAGTACCCCCAACCACGGGACAGGGCAGGTGGACACTGAAGCTTTCTTT. This translates into CASTPNHGTGQVDTEAFF.

V is TRBV30 and J is TRBJ1-1; D not certain. CDR3 length equals 12 residues. Germline CDR1 reads GTSNPN; CDR2 reads SVGIG (reference sequence). V was clipped by 2 bases and J by 1 base, with 5 bases between them. This chain's CDR3 is CAWSWENTEAFF. CDR3 DNA sequence: TGTGCCTGGAGTTGGGAGAACACTGAAGCTTTCTTT.

This sequence joins TRBV9 and TRBJ1-4; possible D gene TRBD1, 5 bases. CDR3 length: 15 amino acids. Deletions cut 3 bases from V and 4 bases from J, with 13 bases between. The germline CDR1 and CDR2 sequences are SGDLS and YYNGEE. This chain's CDR3 is CASSGEGHINEKLFF. CDR3 nucleotide sequence: TGTGCCAGCAGCGGGGAAGGACACATTAATGAAAAACTGTTTTTT.

The chain links TRBV7-2 to TRBJ1-1; possibly TRBD1 for D (6 bases). This CDR3 spans 11 amino acids. Trimming left V 4 bases short and J 8 bases short, with 8 bases between. Germline-derived CDR1 and CDR2 are SGHTA and FQGNSA. This CDR3 reads CASSWTVEAFF. CDR3 nucleotides: TGTGCCAGCAGCTGGACAGTGGAAGCTTTCTTT.

The chain joins TRBV25-1 to TRBJ1-6; D ambiguous. There are 14 residues in the CDR3. The germline V gene has CDR1 MGHDK and CDR2 SYGVNS. The V and J ends lost 1 base and 8 bases respectively, with 9 bases between them. The CDR3 region is CASSEWAGHSPLHF. The CDR3 region has the DNA TGTGCCAGCAGTGAATGGGCTGGGCATTCACCCCTCCACTTT.

The CDR3 DNA sequence: TGTGCCTGGAGCAAGGGACAGGTGAACACCGGGGAGCTGTTTTTT. Its translation is CAWSKGQVNTGELFF. This chain connects TRBV30 to TRBJ2-2; 8 nucleotides line up with TRBD1. From germline, CDR1 is GTSNPN and CDR2 SVGIG (reference sequence). This CDR3 has 15 amino acids. Unmatched junction bases numbered 4, after V lost 3 bases and J lost 1 base.

This clone showed up just a few times. V and J are TRBV11-2 and TRBJ1-2; D possibly corresponds to TRBD1 (5 bases). Trimming left V 7 bases short and J 3 bases short, with 12 bases between. Germline assignment: CDR1 SGHAT and CDR2 FQNNGV. The CDR3 is 13 residues long. This CDR3 reads CASTLDNYYGYTF. The CDR3 nucleotides are TGTGCCAGCACCCTGGACAACTACTATGGCTACACCTTC. Supplemented by reference TRBV11-2 and TRBJ1-2, the full variable domain reads EAGVAQSPRYKIIEKRQSVAFWCNPISGHATLYWYQQILGQGPKLLIQFQNNGVVDDSQLPKDRFSAERLKGVDSTLKIQPAKLEDSAVYLCASTLDNYYGYTFGSGTRLTVV.

This sequence joins TRBV5-5 and TRBJ2-7, with unresolved D. CDR3 length: 13 amino acids. Per the germline V gene, CDR1 is SGHKS and CDR2 is YYEKEE (reference sequence). Trimming removed 0 bases from V and 1 base from J, with 5 bases in between. This chain's CDR3 is CASSLDLSYEQYF. Here the CDR3 DNA reads TGTGCCAGCAGCTTGGATCTATCCTACGAGCAGTACTTC.

This sequence joins TRBV12-3 or TRBV12-4 and TRBJ1-2; possible D gene TRBD1, 5 bases. The CDR3 has 12 residues. V lost 8 bases to trimming and J lost 4 bases, with 11 bases between them. This CDR3 is CASLHRTYGYTF. The CDR3 DNA reads as TGTGCCAGCCTCCACAGGACCTATGGCTACACCTTC.

This chain connects TRBV4-1 to TRBJ2-3, with 7 bases matching TRBD1. J was trimmed by 0 bases and V by 2 bases; bases with no gene match: 5. The CDR3 has 16 residues. Germline CDR1 MGHRA, CDR2 YSYEKL. The CDR3 spells CASSQHRDSSTDTQYF. CDR3 nucleotide sequence: TGCGCCAGCAGCCAACACCGGGACAGTAGCACAGATACGCAGTATTTT.

The V call is TRBV10-3, the J call TRBJ2-7; 10 bases line up with TRBD1. J was trimmed by 7 bases and V by 6 bases; bases with no gene match: 9. CDR3 length: 14 amino acids. The germline gives CDR1 ENHRY, CDR2 SYGVKD. Written as DNA, the CDR3 is TGTGCCATCAGGACCGGACAGGGGGGTTATGAGCAGTACTTC. Residues: CAIRTGQGGYEQYF.

The genes are TRBV28 and TRBJ2-7; 8 nucleotides align to TRBD1. CDR1 is MDHEN, CDR2 SYDVKM, per germline. Trimming at V came to 10 bases and at J to 4 bases, leaving 12 bases not matched to a gene. This CDR3 comprises 14 residues. The CDR3 region is CATLTQGARYEQYF. The CDR3 DNA follows: TGTGCCACCCTAACTCAGGGGGCGCGGTACGAGCAGTACTTC.

This clone has just one count. The CDR3 DNA reads as TGTGCCAGCACCCTCGGACAGGGTCAGCCCCAGCATTTT. This translates into CASTLGQGQPQHF. V gene TRBV6-5 combines with J gene TRBJ1-5; 8 nucleotides line up with TRBD1. With V trimmed by 7 bases and J by 6 bases, 5 bases remained unmatched. From germline, CDR1 is MNHEY and CDR2 SVGAGI. The CDR3 has 13 amino acids.

This chain connects TRBV10-3 to TRBJ1-5, with D possibly TRBD1 on 5 matching bases. Germline CDR1 reads ENHRY; CDR2 reads SYGVKD. The CDR3 contains 15 residues. The germline V and J ends were trimmed by 5 bases and 6 bases, with 17 bases remaining between them. The CDR3 bases are TGTGCCATCAGTCCCGCGGGGGGGTTCAGTCAGCCCCAGCATTTT. This gives the protein CAISPAGGFSQPQHF.

The gene calls are TRBV28 and TRBJ2-2; 10 nucleotides match TRBD1. Unmatched junction bases numbered 7, after V lost 7 bases and J lost 5 bases. Germline assignment: CDR1 MDHEN and CDR2 SYDVKM. The CDR3 totals 15 residues. The CDR3 DNA follows: TGTGCCAGCAACGTACGACAGGGGGCGACCGGGGAGCTGTTTTTT. This encodes CASNVRQGATGELFF.

The V and J genes are TRBV6-5 and TRBJ2-7, with a weak D call TRBD1 (6 bases). Trimming took 5 bases from V and 4 from J, leaving 12 bases between them. CDR3 size: 13 residues. Germline V gives CDR1 MNHEY, CDR2 SVGAGI. The CDR3 region has the DNA TGTGCCAGCAGTCGTACAGGGACGTACGAGCAGTACTTC. Translation gives CASSRTGTYEQYF.